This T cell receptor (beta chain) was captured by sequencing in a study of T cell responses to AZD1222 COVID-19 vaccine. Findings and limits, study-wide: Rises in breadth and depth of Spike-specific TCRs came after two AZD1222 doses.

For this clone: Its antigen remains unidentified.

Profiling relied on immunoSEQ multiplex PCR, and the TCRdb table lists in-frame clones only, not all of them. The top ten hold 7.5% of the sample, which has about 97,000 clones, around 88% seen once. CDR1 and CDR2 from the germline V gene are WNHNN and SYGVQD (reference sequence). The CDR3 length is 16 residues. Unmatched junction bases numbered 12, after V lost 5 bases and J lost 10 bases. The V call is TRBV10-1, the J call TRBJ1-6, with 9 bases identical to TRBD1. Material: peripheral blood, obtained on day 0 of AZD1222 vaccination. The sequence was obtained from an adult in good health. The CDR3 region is CASSPQTPGQGSPLHF. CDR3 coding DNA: TGCGCCAGCAGTCCCCAGACTCCGGGACAGGGATCACCCCTCCACTTT.